These 8 T cell receptor beta chains share one sample of origin, sequenced in a study of CD8 T cells in ankylosing spondylitis. In TCRdb, the 5' RACE reads were re-called with MiXCR into one record per CDR3 protein. The profile shows about 220,000 distinct CDR3 sequences, around 6.6% of them singletons. Their antigens remain unidentified. The study's findings and limits: For ankylosing spondylitis blood, a TCR beta motif of about eight highly homologous variants appeared characteristic.

The specimen sequenced was blood, either unsorted or a sorted T cell fraction (not recorded which). Receptors originate from a male donor with ankylosing spondylitis.

This clonotype has ten or more counts. V and J are TRBV9 and TRBJ2-1; the match to TRBD2 covers 9 bases. Unmatched junction bases numbered 10, after V lost 4 bases and J lost 8 bases. This CDR3 is 15 amino acids long. Per the germline V gene, CDR1 is SGDLS and CDR2 is YYNGEE. CDR3: CASSPDASGTYEQFF. In DNA, the CDR3 is TGTGCCAGCAGCCCAGACGCTAGCGGGACCTATGAGCAGTTCTTC.

Many counts were recorded for this clonotype. The V gene is TRBV5-6, the J gene TRBJ1-5; TRBD1 matches at 9 bases. This CDR3 comprises 16 residues. Germline values: CDR1 SGHDT, CDR2 YYEEEE. With V trimmed by 3 bases and J by 3 bases, 7 bases remained unmatched. CDR3 loop: CASSSAQGAFNQPQHF. CDR3 coding DNA: TGTGCCAGCAGCTCAGCACAGGGGGCTTTCAATCAGCCCCAGCATTTT.

This clonotype was detected ten times or more. The junction departs from germline at one end; a sequencing error may be responsible. The rearrangement links TRBV6-1 to TRBJ2-1; perhaps TRBD2 as D (5 bases). The germline CDR1 and CDR2 sequences are MNHNS and SASEGT. This CDR3 comprises 15 residues. CDR3 amino acids: CASIEGRTSYNEQFF. DNA for the CDR3: TGTGCCAGCATTGAAGGACGGACTTCCTACAATGAGCAGTTCTTC.

The chain recombines TRBV7-2 with TRBJ2-1, with 9 bases aligning to TRBD1. Unmatched junction bases numbered 16, after V lost 5 bases and J lost 8 bases. This CDR3 spans 17 amino acids. In germline, CDR1 is SGHTA, CDR2 FQGNSA. CDR3 DNA sequence: TGTGCCAGCAGCCCTGATTTAACAGGGGGCGTTTGGGATGAGCAGTTCTTC. Translated: CASSPDLTGGVWDEQFF.

On this clonotype: Being one base from a much bigger clone, this may be a read error. V and J are TRBV5-1 and TRBJ1-4; 10 nucleotides line up with TRBD1. Germline V gives CDR1 SGHRS, CDR2 YFSETQ. This CDR3 has 13 residues. As DNA, the CDR3 is TGCACCAGCAGCCTGGACAGGGGGATGAGACTGTTTTTT. Its translation: CTSSLDRGMRLFF. Drawing the rest from reference TRBV5-1 and TRBJ1-4, the complete variable domain is KAGVTQTPRYLIKTRGQQVTLSCSPISGHRSVSWYQQTPGQGLQFLFEYFSETQRNKGNFPGRFSGRQFSNSRSEMNVSTLELGDSALYLCTSSLDRGMRLFFGSGTQLSVL.

This clonotype was found many times. The chain employs TRBV6-5 and TRBJ2-2; 9 nucleotides line up with TRBD2. Trimming took 2 bases from V and 9 from J; bases not matched to a gene: 10. The CDR3 covers 16 residues. Germline values: CDR1 MNHEY, CDR2 SVGAGI. For the CDR3, the DNA is TGTGCCAGCAGTTACGAGGCTAGCGGGAATCCGCGGGAGCTGTTTTTT. It codes for CASSYEASGNPRELFF.

There are a few counts of this clonotype. This sequence joins TRBV7-9 and TRBJ2-1; possibly TRBD1 for D (5 bases). Looked up from germline, CDR1 is SEHNR and CDR2 is FQNEAQ (reference sequence). The CDR3 contains 16 residues. Trimming pared 4 bases from V and 8 bases from J, leaving 21 bases between. The CDR3 nucleotides are TGTGCCAGCAGCTACGTAATCGACAGCCACTCCCATGAGCAGTTCTTC. It specifies CASSYVIDSHSHEQFF. The full variable domain, with the rest looked up from reference TRBV7-9 and TRBJ2-1, is DTGVSQNPRHKITKRGQNVTFRCDPISEHNRLYWYRQTLGQGPEFLTYFQNEAQLEKSRLLSDRFSAERPKGSFSTLEIQRTEQGDSAMYLCASSYVIDSHSHEQFFGPGTRLTVL.

The V and J genes are TRBV3-1 and TRBJ1-4; possibly TRBD1 for D (5 bases). The length of the CDR3 is 16 residues. The germline gives CDR1 LGHDT, CDR2 YNNKEL (reference sequence). Trimming pared 2 bases from V and 5 bases from J, leaving 15 bases between. CDR3 sequence reads: CASSQSRTYVNEKLFF. The CDR3 DNA sequence: TGTGCCAGCAGCCAATCCCGGACATACGTAAATGAAAAACTGTTTTTT.